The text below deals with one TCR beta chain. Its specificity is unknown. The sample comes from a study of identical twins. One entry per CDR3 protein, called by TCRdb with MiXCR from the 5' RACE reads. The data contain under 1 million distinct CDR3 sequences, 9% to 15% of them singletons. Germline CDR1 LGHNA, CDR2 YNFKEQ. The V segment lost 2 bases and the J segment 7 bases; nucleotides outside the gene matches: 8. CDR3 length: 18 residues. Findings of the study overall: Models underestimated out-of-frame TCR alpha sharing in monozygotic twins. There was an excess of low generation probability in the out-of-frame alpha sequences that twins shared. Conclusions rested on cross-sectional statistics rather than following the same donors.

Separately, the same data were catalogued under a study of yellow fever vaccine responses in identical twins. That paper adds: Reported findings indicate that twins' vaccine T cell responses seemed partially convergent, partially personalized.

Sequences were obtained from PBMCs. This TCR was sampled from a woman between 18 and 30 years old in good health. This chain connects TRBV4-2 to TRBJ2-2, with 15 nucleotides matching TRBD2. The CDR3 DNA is TGTGCCAGCAGCCAACGGACTAGCGGGGGGGCCTCGATCGGGGAGCTGTTTTTT. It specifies CASSQRTSGGASIGELFF.